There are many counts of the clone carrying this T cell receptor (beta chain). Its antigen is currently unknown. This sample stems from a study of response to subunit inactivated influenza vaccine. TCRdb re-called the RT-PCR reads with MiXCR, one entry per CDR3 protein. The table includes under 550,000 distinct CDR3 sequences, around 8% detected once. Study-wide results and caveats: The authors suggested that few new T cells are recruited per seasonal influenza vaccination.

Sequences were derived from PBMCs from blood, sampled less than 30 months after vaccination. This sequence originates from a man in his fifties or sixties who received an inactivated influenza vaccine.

In nucleotides, the CDR3 is TGCAGTGCTAGGGGGACAAATTTTAACTATGGCTACACCTTC. This encodes CSARGTNFNYGYTF. V is TRBV20-1 and J is TRBJ1-2; TRBD1 is a possible D gene (6 bases). V was trimmed by 3 bases and J by 1 base, leaving 12 bases between them. Germline assignment: CDR1 DFQATT and CDR2 SNEGSKA (reference sequence). The CDR3 length is 14 residues.